This T cell receptor beta chain originates from a study of blood T cells in healthy people across ages. Findings and limits, study-wide: Relative to aged donors, long-lived donors carried more naive CD4+ cells and displayed higher diversity. Per-million-T-cell TCR beta diversity fell roughly linearly with age. The CMV status of each donor remained undetermined, and this could have confounded shifts in expanded clonotypes.

This clonotype was found a few times. Its antigen is undetermined. Next came a second PCR, run for roughly 7 to 12 cycles, which used a sample-barcoded 5' primer along with a J-beta primer mix. Sequencing of every sample gave 2.5 million or more CDR3-containing paired-end reads. TCRdb reprocessed the 5' RACE reads via MiXCR and lists one record per CDR3 protein. In the table there are about 780,000 distinct CDR3 sequences, roughly 26% of which are singletons. Between the trimmed V and J ends, which lost 2 bases and 1 base, there was a span of 2 bases. This CDR3 spans 11 amino acids. Germline values: CDR1 DFQATT, CDR2 SNEGSKA (reference sequence). The same data also went into a second study, on T cells of mothers and their children.

The sample consisted of blood. The sequence came from a boy younger than 18 in good health. V usage is TRBV20-1 and J usage is TRBJ1-1; D remains unclear. In DNA form, the CDR3 reads TGCAGTGCTAGACAGAACACTGAAGCTTTCTTT. Translation gives CSARQNTEAFF.